This is a list of T cell receptor beta chains from one sample in a study of identical twins. TCRdb re-analysed the 5' RACE reads in MiXCR, keeping a single row per CDR3 protein. This sample has under 300,000 distinct CDR3 sequences, with roughly 13% found just once. Sequencing was done on a sample of memory (CD45RO+) T cells sorted from blood. The receptors derive from a woman younger than 30 in good health. Each CDR3 is given with its conserved first and last residue. Each record gives: J gene, V gene, clone size, D gene, CDR3 protein, CDR3 DNA. The D gene is left open where the match is weak. Clone sizes are given selectively: once, few, many, or a class where the clone is expanded.

J: TRBJ2-7
V: TRBV20-1
size: few
D: .
CDR3: CSAVGGSGSYEQYF
DNA: TGCAGTGCCGTTGGTGGGAGTGGTTCCTACGAGCAGTACTTC

J: TRBJ2-1
V: TRBV7-9
size: .
D: TRBD2
CDR3: CASSLFSGRRNEQFF
DNA: TGTGCCAGCAGCTTATTTAGCGGGAGAAGGAATGAGCAGTTCTTC

J: TRBJ2-2
V: TRBV3-1
size: few
D: .
CDR3: CASSQDWGNTGELFF
DNA: TGTGCCAGCAGCCAAGATTGGGGGAACACCGGGGAGCTGTTTTTT

J: TRBJ2-3
V: TRBV4-3
size: few
D: .
CDR3: CASSAEYHTDTQYF
DNA: TGCGCCAGCAGCGCGGAATATCACACAGATACGCAGTATTTT

J: TRBJ2-3
V: TRBV15
size: .
D: .
CDR3: CATSRANRAGGDTQYF
DNA: TGTGCCACCAGCAGAGCGAACAGGGCCGGAGGAGATACGCAGTATTTT

J: TRBJ2-7
V: TRBV7-2
size: many
D: .
CDR3: CASGGGSYEQYF
DNA: TGTGCCAGCGGGGGCGGGAGCTACGAGCAGTACTTC

J: TRBJ2-3
V: TRBV9
size: .
D: .
CDR3: CASSVGPGLDTQYF
DNA: TGTGCCAGCAGCGTAGGACCCGGATTAGATACGCAGTATTTT

J: TRBJ2-7
V: TRBV25-1
size: few
D: .
CDR3: CARATRKAEQYF
DNA: TGTGCCAGGGCTACGAGGAAGGCCGAGCAGTACTTC

J: TRBJ2-3
V: TRBV4-3
size: few
D: .
CDR3: CASSQNHGGDGDTQYF
DNA: TGCGCCAGCAGCCAAAACCATGGGGGAGACGGAGATACGCAGTATTTT

J: TRBJ1-1
V: TRBV7-9
size: many
D: .
CDR3: CASSSYSGETEAFF
DNA: TGTGCCAGCAGCTCGTACAGCGGGGAGACTGAAGCTTTCTTT

J: TRBJ2-3
V: TRBV28
size: .
D: TRBD1
CDR3: CASSSTPTGSGTDTQYF
DNA: TGTGCCAGCAGCTCTACCCCGACAGGGTCGGGCACAGATACGCAGTATTTT

J: TRBJ2-1
V: TRBV7-2
size: few
D: .
CDR3: CASRSHESEQFF
DNA: TGTGCCAGCAGATCGCACGAGAGTGAGCAGTTCTTC

J: TRBJ2-1
V: TRBV4-3
size: once
D: TRBD2
CDR3: CASSHLPGLAGGFSSYNEQFF
DNA: TGCGCCAGCAGCCACTTACCGGGACTAGCGGGAGGCTTTAGCTCCTACAATGAGCAGTTCTTC

J: TRBJ2-5
V: TRBV12-3/TRBV12-4
size: many
D: .
CDR3: CASSFRQVTETQYF
DNA: TGTGCCAGCAGTTTTCGGCAGGTGACAGAGACCCAGTACTTC

J: TRBJ2-2
V: TRBV6-2/TRBV6-3
size: .
D: .
CDR3: CASSPESFTGFSGELFF
DNA: TGTGCCAGCAGCCCCGAGTCGTTTACAGGGTTTAGCGGGGAGCTGTTTTTT

J: TRBJ2-2
V: TRBV27
size: .
D: .
CDR3: CASSPRGIAGELFF
DNA: TGTGCCAGCAGTCCCAGAGGAATTGCCGGGGAGCTGTTTTTT

J: TRBJ2-2
V: TRBV6-1
size: .
D: TRBD2
CDR3: CASSVPAGGPGELFF
DNA: TGTGCCAGCAGTGTTCCAGCGGGAGGGCCCGGGGAGCTGTTTTTT

J: TRBJ1-1
V: TRBV29-1
size: many
D: .
CDR3: CSTQQMNTEAFF
DNA: TGCAGTACCCAGCAGATGAACACTGAAGCTTTCTTT